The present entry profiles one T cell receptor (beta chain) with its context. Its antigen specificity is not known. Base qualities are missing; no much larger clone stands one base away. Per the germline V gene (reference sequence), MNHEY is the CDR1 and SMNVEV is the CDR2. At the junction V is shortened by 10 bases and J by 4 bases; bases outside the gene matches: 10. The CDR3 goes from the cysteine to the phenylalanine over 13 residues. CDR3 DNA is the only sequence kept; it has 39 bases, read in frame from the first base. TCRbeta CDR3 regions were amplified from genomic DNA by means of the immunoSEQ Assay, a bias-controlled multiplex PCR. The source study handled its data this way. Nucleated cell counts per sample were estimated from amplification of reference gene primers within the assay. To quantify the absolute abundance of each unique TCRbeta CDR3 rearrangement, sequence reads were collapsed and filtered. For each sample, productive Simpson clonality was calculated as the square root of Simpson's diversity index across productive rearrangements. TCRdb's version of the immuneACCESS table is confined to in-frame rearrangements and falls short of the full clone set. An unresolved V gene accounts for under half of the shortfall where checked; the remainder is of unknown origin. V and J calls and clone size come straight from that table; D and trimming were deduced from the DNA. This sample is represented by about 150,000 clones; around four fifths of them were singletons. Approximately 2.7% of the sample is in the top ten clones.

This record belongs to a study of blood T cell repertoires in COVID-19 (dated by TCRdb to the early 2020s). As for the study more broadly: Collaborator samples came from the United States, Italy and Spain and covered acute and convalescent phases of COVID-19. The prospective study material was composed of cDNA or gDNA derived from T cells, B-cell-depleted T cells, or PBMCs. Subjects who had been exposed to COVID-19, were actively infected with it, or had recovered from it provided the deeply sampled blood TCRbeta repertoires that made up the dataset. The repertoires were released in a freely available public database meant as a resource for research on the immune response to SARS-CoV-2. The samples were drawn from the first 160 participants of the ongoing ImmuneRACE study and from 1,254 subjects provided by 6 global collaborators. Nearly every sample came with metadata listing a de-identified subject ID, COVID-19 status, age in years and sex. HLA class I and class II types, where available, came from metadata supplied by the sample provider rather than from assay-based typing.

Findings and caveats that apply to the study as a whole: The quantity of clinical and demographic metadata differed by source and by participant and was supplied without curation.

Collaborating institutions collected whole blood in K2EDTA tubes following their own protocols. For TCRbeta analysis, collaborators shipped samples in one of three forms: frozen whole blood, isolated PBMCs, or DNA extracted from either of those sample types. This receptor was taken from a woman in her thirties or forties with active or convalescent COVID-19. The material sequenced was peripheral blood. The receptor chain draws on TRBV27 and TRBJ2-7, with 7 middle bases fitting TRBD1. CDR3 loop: CATRRTGPYEQYF. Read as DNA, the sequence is TGTGCCACGCGCCGGACAGGCCCTTACGAGCAGTACTTC.